These 19 T cell receptor beta chains share one sample of origin, sequenced in a study of shared clonotypes between healthy human individuals. The assay was immunoSEQ multiplex PCR, and TCRdb's table has in-frame clones only and misses some. The sample records approximately 1.5 million clones, 95% to 99% being singletons. Sequencing input: naive CD4+ T cells sorted from blood. As to subset: CD45RA+ positively selected. The receptors originated from a man under 40 in good health.

The gene calls are TRBV2 and TRBJ2-1; tentative D call: TRBD2 (5 bases). Germline-derived CDR1 and CDR2 are SNHLY and FYNNEI. With 8 bases removed from V and 10 bases from J, the gap between germline ends came to 24 bases. The length of the CDR3 is 15 residues. The CDR3 DNA follows: TGTGCCAGCGTTGGTCGGCGAACTAGGGCTGAAGAGCAGTTCTTC. This gives the protein CASVGRRTRAEEQFF.

This sequence joins TRBV10-1 and TRBJ2-7; D may be TRBD2 (7 bases). Germline loops: CDR1 WNHNN, CDR2 SYGVQD (reference sequence). V was pared by 2 bases and J by 0 bases, with 11 bases between. The CDR3 length is 15 residues. In DNA form, the CDR3 reads TGCGCCAGCAGTGAGGCGGGGGCCCGCTCCTACGAGCAGTACTTC. This gives the protein CASSEAGARSYEQYF.

Of note for this clone: Additional DNA sequences in this sample encode the identical CDR3. The J gene is TRBJ2-1, the V gene TRBV5-1; 10 positions match TRBD1. Germline V gene sequence: CDR1 SGHRS, CDR2 YFSETQ. The length of the CDR3 is 16 residues. Unmatched junction bases numbered 2, after V lost 0 bases and J lost 2 bases. The CDR3 sequence is CASSLVGTGAYNEQFF. CDR3 sequence (DNA): TGCGCCAGCAGCTTGGTCGGGACAGGGGCCTACAATGAGCAGTTCTTC.

V is TRBV7-9 and J is TRBJ2-7; TRBD1 aligns across 7 bases. This CDR3 contains 14 residues. The germline CDR1 and CDR2 sequences are SEHNR and FQNEAQ (reference sequence). Germline trimming cut 3 bases from V and 0 bases from J; bases unmatched to any gene: 2. The CDR3 DNA reads as TGTGCCAGCAGCTTCGGGACAGCCTCCTACGAGCAGTACTTC. Its translation is CASSFGTASYEQYF.

This rearrangement joins TRBV2 to TRBJ1-3; D is possibly TRBD1 (6 bases). Trimming left V 7 bases short and J 3 bases short, with 13 bases between. Germline V CDR1 and CDR2: SNHLY, FYNNEI. This CDR3 comprises 14 residues. Here the CDR3 reads CASTQEGGGNTIYF. For the CDR3, the DNA is TGTGCCAGCACCCAAGAGGGGGGTGGAAACACCATATATTTT.

The rearrangement links TRBV28 to TRBJ2-7; tentatively, D is TRBD1 or TRBD2 (6 bases each). The V end lost 10 bases, the J end lost 2 bases, and 12 bases lay between the germline ends. Per the germline V gene, CDR1 is MDHEN and CDR2 is SYDVKM. The CDR3 is 12 residues long. The CDR3 bases are TGTGCCACCTTCGGGGGCCCCTACGAGCAGTACTTC. Translation: CATFGGPYEQYF.

The chain is built from TRBV25-1 and TRBJ2-3; D is perhaps TRBD2 (6 bases). The CDR3 is 15 residues long. Germline V gene data show CDR1 as MGHDK and CDR2 as SYGVNS. Trimming took 5 bases from V and 3 from J, leaving 15 bases between them. The CDR3 is CASSPPGVRTDTQYF. The CDR3 region has the DNA TGTGCCAGCAGTCCGCCGGGGGTTCGGACAGATACGCAGTATTTT.

The gene calls are TRBV18 and TRBJ2-5, with a tentative D call TRBD2 (5 bases). The CDR3 extends over 14 amino acids. The V end lost 4 bases, the J end lost 4 bases, and 13 bases lay between the germline ends. CDR1 and CDR2 (germline): KGHSH, LQKENI. CDR3 sequence: CASSLPLAGETQYF. The CDR3 bases are TGTGCCAGCTCACTCCCACTCGCGGGAGAGACCCAGTACTTC.

This sequence joins TRBV4-3 and TRBJ1-5, with D tentatively TRBD1 (6 bases). The CDR3 runs 16 residues. Per the germline V gene, CDR1 is LGHNA and CDR2 is YSLEER. Trimming pared 0 bases from V and 9 bases from J, leaving 18 bases between. For the CDR3, the DNA is TGCGCCAGCAGCCAAGATTTCGGGGACACCGGGTGGCCCCAGCATTTT. Translated: CASSQDFGDTGWPQHF.

V and J are TRBV5-4 and TRBJ2-1; 7 nucleotides match TRBD1. The CDR3 extends over 13 amino acids. J gave up 6 bases and V 3 bases, and 3 bases lay outside the gene matches. The germline gives CDR1 SGHNT, CDR2 YYREEE (reference sequence). CDR3 bases: TGTGCCAGCAGCTCGGGACAGTTCAATGAGCAGTTCTTC. Its protein is CASSSGQFNEQFF.

The chain couples TRBV18 to TRBJ2-1; 8 bases map to TRBD2. Germline-derived CDR1 and CDR2 are KGHSH and LQKENI. The CDR3 length is 14 residues. Unmatched junction bases numbered 3, after V lost 4 bases and J lost 4 bases. Here the CDR3 reads CASSRAGVYNEQFF. CDR3 coding DNA: TGTGCCAGCTCACGAGCGGGAGTTTACAATGAGCAGTTCTTC.

The chain combines TRBV11-3 with TRBJ1-1; TRBD1 aligns across 8 bases. V lost 4 bases and J lost 0; bases outside the gene matches: 1. The V gene's germline CDR1 is SGHNT and CDR2 YENEEA. CDR3 length: 14 amino acids. Written as DNA, the CDR3 is TGTGCCAGCAGCTACAGGGGGTTGAACACTGAAGCTTTCTTT. Translating it yields CASSYRGLNTEAFF.

The chain couples TRBV12-5 to TRBJ2-1, with 10 bases fitting TRBD2. Trimming removed 1 base from V and 8 bases from J; junction bases left unmatched: 5. This CDR3 is 15 amino acids long. Germline V CDR1 and CDR2: LGHNT, FRNRAP. The CDR3 nucleotides are TGTGCTAGTGGTTTGGGACTAGCGGGCGAGGATGAGCAGTTCTTC. It specifies CASGLGLAGEDEQFF.

The V and J genes are TRBV28 and TRBJ1-2; D is unresolved. Germline CDR1 and CDR2: MDHEN and SYDVKM. Trimming cost V 4 bases and J 4 bases, with 16 bases left between them. The CDR3 runs to 15 residues. The CDR3, as DNA: TGTGCCAGCAGTTCTGGTTCGATTAGTCGCTATGGCTACACCTTC. Translating gives CASSSGSISRYGYTF.

The CDR3 coding sequence is TGTGCCAGCATGCGCTTTACGACAGGGATTTTCTCCGAGCAGTACTTC. It is translated as CASMRFTTGIFSEQYF. This chain joins TRBV11-1 and TRBJ2-7; 7 bases map to TRBD1. Germline values: CDR1 SGHAT, CDR2 FQDESV (reference sequence). The V and J ends lost 7 bases and 6 bases, in that order; junction bases with no gene match: 18. This CDR3 has 16 residues. The whole variable domain, filled in from reference TRBV11-1 and TRBJ2-7, reads EAEVAQSPRYKITEKSQAVAFWCDPISGHATLYWYRQILGQGPELLVQFQDESVVDDSQLPKDRFSAERLKGVDSTLKIQPAELGDSAMYLCASMRFTTGIFSEQYFGPGTRLTVT.

The chain recombines TRBV7-9 with TRBJ1-1; 8 bases line up with TRBD1. The CDR3 runs to 15 residues. V was clipped by 5 bases and J by 3 bases; unmatched bases: 8. From germline, CDR1 is SEHNR and CDR2 FQNEAQ (reference sequence). The CDR3 coding sequence is TGTGCCAGCAGCCCACCCACAGGGGGAGACACTGAAGCTTTCTTT. It codes for CASSPPTGGDTEAFF.

Worth noting for this clone: Other nucleotide sequences from this sample produce the same CDR3. The chain has TRBV7-9 and TRBJ2-5; D not resolved. The germline V gene has CDR1 SEHNR and CDR2 FQNEAQ (reference sequence). V was cut by 3 bases and J by 2 bases, with 4 bases left in between. The CDR3 has 12 amino acids. The CDR3 loop is CASSFRQETQYF. The CDR3 DNA follows: TGTGCCAGCAGCTTCCGACAAGAGACCCAGTACTTC.

Details on this clone: At the DNA level, this CDR3 is encoded by other sequences in the same sample as well. The gene calls are TRBV5-1 and TRBJ2-7; 9 positions agree with TRBD1. In germline, CDR1 is SGHRS, CDR2 YFSETQ. The CDR3 is 15 amino acids. Trimming at V came to 0 bases and at J to 3 bases, leaving 4 bases not matched to a gene. CDR3 coding DNA: TGCGCCAGCAGCTTGGGGGACAGGGTAAGCTACGAGCAGTACTTC. Protein: CASSLGDRVSYEQYF.

This clone was picked up one time. The chain has TRBV11-3 and TRBJ2-5; either TRBD1 or TRBD2 may supply D (5 bases each). Germline CDR1 SGHNT, CDR2 YENEEA. This CDR3 has 15 amino acids. Trimming cost V 1 base and J 4 bases, with 13 bases left between them. Written as DNA, the CDR3 is TGTGCCAGCAGCTTAGCCGGGGCCCTTGGAGAGACCCAGTACTTC. It is translated as CASSLAGALGETQYF.